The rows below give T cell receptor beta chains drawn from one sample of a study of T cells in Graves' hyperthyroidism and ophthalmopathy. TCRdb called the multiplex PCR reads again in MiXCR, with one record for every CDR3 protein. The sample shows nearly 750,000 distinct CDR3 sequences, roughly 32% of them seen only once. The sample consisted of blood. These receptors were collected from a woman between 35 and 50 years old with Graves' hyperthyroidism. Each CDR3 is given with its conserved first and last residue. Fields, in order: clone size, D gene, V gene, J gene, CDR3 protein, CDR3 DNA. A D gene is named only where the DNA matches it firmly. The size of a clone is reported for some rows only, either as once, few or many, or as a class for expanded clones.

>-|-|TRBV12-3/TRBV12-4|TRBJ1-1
CASSDWHTEAFF
TGTGCCAGCAGTGATTGGCACACTGAAGCTTTCTTT
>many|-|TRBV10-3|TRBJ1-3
CAISNPTNSGNTIYF
TGTGCCATCAGTAACCCGACGAACTCTGGAAACACCATATATTTT
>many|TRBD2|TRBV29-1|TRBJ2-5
CSVEIAGQETQYF
TGCAGCGTGGAAATAGCGGGGCAAGAGACCCAGTACTTC
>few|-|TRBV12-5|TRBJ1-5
CASGPGPNQPQHF
TGTGCTAGTGGTCCTGGACCCAATCAGCCCCAGCATTTT
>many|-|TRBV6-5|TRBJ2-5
CASSYDPSQETQYF
TGTGCCAGCAGTTACGATCCCTCTCAGGAGACCCAGTACTTC
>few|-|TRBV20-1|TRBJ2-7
CSARKSGGRYEQYF
TGCAGTGCTAGAAAGTCTGGGGGGCGCTACGAGCAGTACTTC
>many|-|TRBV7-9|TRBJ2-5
CASSFGPQETQYF
TGTGCCAGCAGCTTCGGACCCCAAGAGACCCAGTACTTC
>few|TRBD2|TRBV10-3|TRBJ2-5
CAISESGGTTSGRFMTQYF
TGTGCCATCAGTGAGTCGGGGGGCACGACTAGCGGGAGGTTCATGACCCAGTACTTC
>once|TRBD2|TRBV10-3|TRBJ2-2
CAISEGTSSAGELFF
TGTGCCATCAGTGAAGGGACTAGCAGCGCCGGGGAGCTGTTTTTT
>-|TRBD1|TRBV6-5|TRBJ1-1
CASSYDLGQGIEAFF
TGTGCCAGCAGTTACGATTTGGGACAGGGTATTGAAGCTTTCTTT
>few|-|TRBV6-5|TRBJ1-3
CASSYSSRRSGNTIYF
TGTGCCAGCAGTTACTCGTCCAGAAGGTCTGGAAACACCATATATTTT
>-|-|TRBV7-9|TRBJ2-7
CASSQSDRNYEQYF
TGTGCCAGCAGCCAAAGCGACAGGAACTACGAGCAGTACTTC
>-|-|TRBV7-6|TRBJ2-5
CASSFGLYGAQYF
TGTGCCAGCAGCTTCGGGTTGTATGGGGCCCAGTACTTC
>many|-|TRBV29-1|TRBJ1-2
CSVEDVLGGYTF
TGCAGCGTTGAAGATGTATTAGGGGGCTACACCTTC
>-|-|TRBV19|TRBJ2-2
CASTPMLTNTGELFF
TGTGCCAGTACTCCGATGCTGACGAACACCGGGGAGCTGTTTTTT
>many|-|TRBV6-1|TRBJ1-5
CASRTGTTSNQPQHF
TGTGCCAGCAGGACCGGGACGACTAGCAATCAGCCCCAGCATTTT
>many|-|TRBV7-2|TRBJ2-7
CASSLGYRDGEQYF
TGTGCCAGCAGCTTAGGTTACAGGGACGGCGAGCAGTACTTC
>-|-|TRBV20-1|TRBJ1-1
CSAMRGSSDTEAFF
TGCAGTGCTATGAGGGGGAGTTCGGACACTGAAGCTTTCTTT
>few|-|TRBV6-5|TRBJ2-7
CASSYSNPGTDEQYF
TGTGCCAGCAGTTACTCGAACCCGGGTACCGACGAGCAGTACTTC
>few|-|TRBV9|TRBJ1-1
CASSVGTTALNTEAFF
TGTGCCAGCAGCGTTGGGACGACAGCTCTGAACACTGAAGCTTTCTTT
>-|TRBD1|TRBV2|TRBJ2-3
CASSLGQNTDTQYF
TGTGCCAGCAGTTTGGGACAGAACACAGATACGCAGTATTTT
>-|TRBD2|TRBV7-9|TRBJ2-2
CASRNSERERTGELFF
TGTGCCAGCAGGAACTCTGAGCGGGAGCGCACCGGGGAGCTGTTTTTT
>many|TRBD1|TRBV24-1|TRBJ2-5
CATAGQGQETQYF
TGTGCCACGGCGGGACAGGGGCAAGAGACCCAGTACTTC
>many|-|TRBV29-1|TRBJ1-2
CSVVGFEGRTGYTF
TGCAGCGTTGTCGGTTTTGAGGGGCGTACCGGCTACACCTTC
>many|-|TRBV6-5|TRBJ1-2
CASRPGRGANYGYTF
TGTGCCAGCAGACCCGGACGGGGAGCTAACTATGGCTACACCTTC
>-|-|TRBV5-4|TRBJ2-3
CASSGTPSTDTQYF
TGTGCCAGCAGTGGGACTCCTAGCACAGATACGCAGTATTTT
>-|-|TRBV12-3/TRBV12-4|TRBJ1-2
CASIGGQVPNYGYTF
TGTGCCAGCATCGGGGGCCAGGTTCCGAACTATGGCTACACCTTC
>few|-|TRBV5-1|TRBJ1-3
CASSSRGSSGNTIYF
TGCGCCAGCAGCTCCCGGGGGAGCTCTGGAAACACCATATATTTT
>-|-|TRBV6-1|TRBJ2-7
CASSEAGRFEQYF
TGTGCCAGCAGTGAAGCGGGACGGTTCGAGCAGTACTTC
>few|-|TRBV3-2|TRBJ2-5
CASSPRTSRETQYF
TGTGCCAGCAGCCCCAGGACTAGTCGAGAGACCCAGTACTTC
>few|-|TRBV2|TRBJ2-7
CASSLPRTPYEQYF
TGTGCCAGCAGTCTGCCCCGGACACCTTACGAGCAGTACTTC